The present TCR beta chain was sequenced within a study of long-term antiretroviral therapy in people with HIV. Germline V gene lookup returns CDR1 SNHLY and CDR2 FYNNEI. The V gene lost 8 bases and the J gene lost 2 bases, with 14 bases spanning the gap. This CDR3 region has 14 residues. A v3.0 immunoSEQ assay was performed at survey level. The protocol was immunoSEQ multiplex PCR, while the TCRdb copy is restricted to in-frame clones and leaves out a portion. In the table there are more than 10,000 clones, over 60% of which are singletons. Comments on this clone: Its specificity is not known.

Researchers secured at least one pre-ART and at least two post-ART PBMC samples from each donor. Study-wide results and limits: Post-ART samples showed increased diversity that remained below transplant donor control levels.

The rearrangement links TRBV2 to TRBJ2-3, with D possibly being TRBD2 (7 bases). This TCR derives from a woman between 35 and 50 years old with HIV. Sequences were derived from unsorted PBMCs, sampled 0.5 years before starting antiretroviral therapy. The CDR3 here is CASRSGGNTDTQYF. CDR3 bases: TGTGCCAGCCGTTCGGGGGGCAACACAGATACGCAGTATTTT.